Below, 29 T cell receptor beta chains from the same sample are listed, as sequenced in a study of blood T cell repertoires in COVID-19. The table came from immunoSEQ multiplex PCR; TCRdb's copy has only in-frame clones and leaves some out. Of about 170,000 clones in the sample, 85% to 90% are singletons; the top ten hold 0.55% to 0.6%. Sequencing was performed on peripheral blood. These receptors originate from a man aged 55 to 70 with COVID-19, enrolled during active disease.

This rearrangement joins TRBV5-1 to TRBJ1-1; TRBD1 matches at 7 bases. The J segment lost 4 bases and the V segment lost 4 bases, leaving 1 base of the junction unmatched. The CDR3 spans 12 residues. Germline CDR1 and CDR2: SGHRS and YFSETQ. The CDR3 loop is CASSRDSTEAFF. Here the CDR3 DNA reads TGCGCCAGCAGCCGGGACAGCACTGAAGCTTTCTTT.

As concerns this clone: One junction end does not reproduce the germline sequence, and a read error may be involved. V is TRBV18 and J is TRBJ1-3, with D hard to call. CDR3 length: 13 residues. Per germline, CDR1 KGHSH and CDR2 LQKENI. CDR3 coding DNA: TGTGCCAGCCCACCATCACAGGGAAACACCATATATTTT. Its protein product is CASPPSQGNTIYF. Together with reference TRBV18 and TRBJ1-3, the CDR3 gives the full variable domain: NAGVMQNPRHLVRRRGQEARLRCSPMKGHSHVYWYRQLPEEGLKFMVYLQKENIIDESGMPKERFSAEFPKEGPSILRIQQVVRGDSAAYFCASPPSQGNTIYFGEGSWLTVV.

The V gene is TRBV7-2, the J gene TRBJ2-7; no clear D. This CDR3 comprises 14 residues. Trimming stripped 2 bases from V and 4 bases from J, with 12 bases between. Germline loops: CDR1 SGHTA, CDR2 FQGNSA. The CDR3 DNA reads TGTGCCAGCAGCTTACGGCAGACACAATACGAGCAGTACTTC. Its protein product is CASSLRQTQYEQYF. The full variable domain, its missing parts supplied by reference TRBV7-2 and TRBJ2-7, is GAGVSQSPSNKVTEKGKDVELRCDPISGHTALYWYRQSLGQGLEFLIYFQGNSAPDKSGLPSDRFSAERTGGSVSTLTIQRTQQEDSAVYLCASSLRQTQYEQYFGPGTRLTVT.

The chain uses TRBV27 and TRBJ1-5; D is possibly TRBD1 (6 bases). Trimming pared 6 bases from V and 8 bases from J, leaving 17 bases between. From germline, CDR1 is MNHEY and CDR2 SMNVEV (reference sequence). The CDR3 extends over 14 amino acids. The chain's CDR3 is CASRIQGNGKPQHF. CDR3 sequence (DNA): TGTGCCAGCAGAATACAGGGTAATGGAAAGCCCCAGCATTTT.

This sequence joins TRBV7-2 and TRBJ1-2, with D possibly being TRBD1 (5 bases). Germline V gene data show CDR1 as SGHTA and CDR2 as FQGNSA. V was pared by 1 base and J by 7 bases, with 16 bases between. CDR3 length equals 15 residues. The CDR3 protein is CASSLEYAGLGGYTF. CDR3 nucleotides: TGTGCCAGCAGCTTAGAGTATGCAGGGTTAGGTGGCTACACCTTC.

The chain employs TRBV7-2 and TRBJ1-2; TRBD1 aligns across 7 bases. CDR1 and CDR2 from the germline V gene are SGHTA and FQGNSA. The CDR3 sequence is 14 residues long. With V trimmed by 5 bases and J by 8 bases, 11 bases remained unmatched. CDR3 bases: TGTGCCAGCAGCAGAGACAGGGCGGTTGACGGCTACACCTTC. Protein sequence: CASSRDRAVDGYTF.

The V gene is TRBV7-8, the J gene TRBJ2-7, with 8 bases matching TRBD1. This CDR3 comprises 14 residues. CDR1 is SGHVS and CDR2 is FQNEAQ in the germline V gene. Trimming cost V 5 bases and J 0 bases; bases outside gene matches: 3. For the CDR3, the DNA is TGTGCCAGCAGCCGGGACAGGACCTCCTACGAGCAGTACTTC. This codes for CASSRDRTSYEQYF.

The chain is built from TRBV19 and TRBJ2-1, with D possibly being TRBD1 (6 bases). The CDR3 covers 14 residues. Germline V CDR1 and CDR2: LNHDA, SQIVND (reference sequence). Trimming removed 5 bases from V and 5 bases from J, with 13 bases in between. For the CDR3, the DNA is TGTGCCAGTAGTGTTCAGGGGTCGGACAATGAGCAGTTCTTC. It is translated as CASSVQGSDNEQFF.

There are a few counts of this clone. The same CDR3 can be traced to other DNA sequences in this sample. CDR3 in DNA: TGTGCCAGCAGAACGACAGCAATCAATCAGCCCCAGCATTTT. Translated, it gives CASRTTAINQPQHF. This sequence joins TRBV2 and TRBJ1-5; the D gene is possibly TRBD1 (5 bases). V dropped 6 bases and J dropped 3 bases, with 12 bases sitting between them. The CDR3 length is 14 residues. CDR1 is SNHLY and CDR2 is FYNNEI in the germline V gene. The full variable domain, completed using reference TRBV2 and TRBJ1-5, is EPEVTQTPSHQVTQMGQEVILRCVPISNHLYFYWYRQILGQKVEFLVSFYNNEISEKSEIFDDQFSVERPDGSNFTLKIRSTKLEDSAMYFCASRTTAINQPQHFGDGTRLSIL.

The J gene is TRBJ2-7, the V gene TRBV7-8; D is uncertain. Looked up from germline, CDR1 is SGHVS and CDR2 is FQNEAQ. V dropped 3 bases and J dropped 3 bases, with 12 bases sitting between them. This CDR3 spans 14 amino acids. This chain's CDR3 is CASSFYSKNYEQYF. The CDR3 region has the DNA TGTGCCAGCAGCTTCTATTCCAAAAACTACGAGCAGTACTTC.

The rearrangement joins TRBV29-1 to TRBJ1-5, with D unresolved. The germline gives CDR1 SQVTM, CDR2 ANQGSEA. This CDR3 contains 13 residues. V was cut by 5 bases and J by 0 bases, with 8 bases left in between. For the CDR3, the DNA is TGCAGCGTTATCCCCAATAGCAATCAGCCCCAGCATTTT. Translated: CSVIPNSNQPQHF.

The chain carries TRBV18 and TRBJ1-1; 7 bases map to TRBD1. Germline trimming cut 2 bases from V and 0 bases from J; bases unmatched to any gene: 9. The CDR3 contains 17 residues. The germline CDR1 and CDR2 sequences are KGHSH and LQKENI. Written as DNA, the CDR3 is TGTGCCAGCTCACCAGTCATTCTAAGGGGGCTGAACACTGAAGCTTTCTTT. Translating it yields CASSPVILRGLNTEAFF.

J is TRBJ2-1 and V is TRBV7-2, with a tentative D call TRBD2 (7 bases). Germline CDR1 reads SGHTA; CDR2 reads FQGNSA. Trimming shortened V by 1 base and J by 12 bases, and 13 bases separated the two germline ends. The CDR3 loop spans 13 amino acids. CDR3 in amino acids: CASSLVRGAGQFF. DNA of the CDR3: TGTGCCAGCAGCTTAGTTCGGGGGGCCGGGCAGTTCTTC.

V gene TRBV19 combines with J gene TRBJ2-1; TRBD2 agrees at 12 bases. The junction had 4 bases not matched to a gene; V was cut back by 3 bases and J by 7 bases. The CDR3 extends over 15 amino acids. Germline CDR1 and CDR2: LNHDA and SQIVND (reference sequence). The CDR3 here is CASSMTSGRLNEQFF. The CDR3 nucleotides read TGTGCCAGTAGTATGACTAGCGGGAGATTGAATGAGCAGTTCTTC.

This chain joins TRBV9 and TRBJ2-6, with a possible D match to TRBD2 (5 bases). The V gene's germline CDR1 is SGDLS and CDR2 YYNGEE. The CDR3 has 16 amino acids. V lost 3 bases and J lost 2, with 12 bases in between. The CDR3 coding sequence is TGTGCCAGCAGCGCGCAAACTAGAGCTGGGGCCAACGTCCTGACTTTC. Its translation: CASSAQTRAGANVLTF. Full variable domain (outside the CDR3, taken from reference TRBV9 and TRBJ2-6): DSGVTQTPKHLITATGQRVTLRCSPRSGDLSVYWYQQSLDQGLQFLIQYYNGEERAKGNILERFSAQQFPDLHSELNLSSLELGDSALYFCASSAQTRAGANVLTFGAGSRLTVL.

The CDR3 spells CASSPDRDNSPLHF. The CDR3 DNA reads TGTGCCAGCTCACCGGACAGGGACAATTCACCCCTCCACTTT. V gene TRBV18 combines with J gene TRBJ1-6; TRBD1 aligns across 8 bases. This CDR3 region has 14 residues. V was clipped by 3 bases and J by 7 bases; unmatched bases: 2. Germline lookup yields CDR1 KGHSH and CDR2 LQKENI.

In its sample, this clone was seen a few times. The genes are TRBV6-2 or TRBV6-3 and TRBJ1-1; D possibly corresponds to TRBD1 (5 bases). The CDR3 extends over 13 amino acids. Germline-derived CDR1 and CDR2 are MNHEY and SVGEGT. V lost 4 bases and J 1 base, leaving 7 bases between the germline ends. The CDR3 spells CASSLTENTEAFF. The DNA for the CDR3 is TGTGCCAGCAGTTTGACAGAGAACACTGAAGCTTTCTTT.

The gene calls are TRBV7-9 and TRBJ1-3; 8 bases agree with TRBD1. J gave up 3 bases and V 0 bases, and 7 bases lay outside the gene matches. The CDR3 has 17 amino acids. CDR1 and CDR2 (germline): SEHNR, FQNEAQ (reference sequence). The CDR3 DNA reads TGTGCCAGCAGCTTAGCGACGACGACAGGGGTTGGAAACACCATATATTTT. Translated: CASSLATTTGVGNTIYF.

V usage is TRBV5-6 and J usage is TRBJ1-4; D is unresolved. V gave up 4 bases and J gave up 8 bases, with 15 bases separating them. CDR1 is SGHDT, CDR2 YYEEEE, per germline. The CDR3 has 14 residues. This CDR3 reads CASSLAGVGEKLFF. The CDR3 region has the DNA TGTGCCAGCAGCCTAGCCGGGGTTGGCGAAAAACTGTTTTTT.

The V gene is TRBV3-1 (or the pseudogene TRBV3-2), the J gene TRBJ2-1, with 11 bases aligning to TRBD1. This CDR3 is built from 14 residues. The ends lost 4 bases at V and 10 bases at J; junction bases unmatched: 6. The germline V gene has CDR1 LGHDT and CDR2 YNNKEL (reference sequence). The CDR3, as DNA: TGTGCCAGCAGCCTCGGGACAGGGGGAAGGGAGCAGTTCTTC. Protein product: CASSLGTGGREQFF.

This chain links TRBV29-1 with TRBJ1-2; D gene uncertain. This CDR3 spans 12 amino acids. Germline V gives CDR1 SQVTM, CDR2 ANQGSEA. V was shortened by 2 bases and J by 8 bases, with 12 bases between the two germline ends. CDR3 bases: TGCAGCGTTGAACGCCAGGCCAACGGCTACACCTTC. It translates to CSVERQANGYTF.

The chain uses TRBV28 and TRBJ2-6, with D unresolved. Looked up from germline, CDR1 is MDHEN and CDR2 is SYDVKM. V was shortened by 1 base and J by 0 bases, with 7 bases between the two germline ends. The CDR3 runs to 16 residues. CDR3 nucleotide sequence: TGTGCCAGCAGTTTATTACAGAGCTCTGGGGCCAACGTCCTGACTTTC. This translates into CASSLLQSSGANVLTF.

V and J are TRBV29-1 and TRBJ2-1; possibly TRBD2 for D (6 bases). The CDR3 runs 15 residues. Looked up from germline, CDR1 is SQVTM and CDR2 is ANQGSEA. V gave up 4 bases and J gave up 9 bases, with 22 bases separating them. CDR3 amino acids: CSVGPIAGRISEQFF. The CDR3 bases are TGCAGCGTTGGACCCATCGCGGGGCGCATCAGTGAGCAGTTCTTC.

The rearrangement links TRBV19 to TRBJ2-7, with TRBD1 identical over 7 bases. The ends lost 3 bases at V and 3 bases at J; junction bases unmatched: 5. The CDR3 is 14 residues long. Germline CDR1 is LNHDA and CDR2 is SQIVND (reference sequence). This CDR3 is CASSILGDSYEQYF. The CDR3, as DNA: TGTGCCAGTAGTATTTTGGGGGACAGCTACGAGCAGTACTTC.

This clone appeared once. The gene calls are TRBV7-8 and TRBJ1-5, with D hard to call. Germline CDR1 is SGHVS and CDR2 is FQNEAQ. This CDR3 is built from 15 residues. Trimming took off 0 bases at V and 4 bases at J, with 10 bases between the two ends. The CDR3 coding sequence is TGTGCCAGCAGCTTAGCATTGGCACAAAATCAGCCCCAGCATTTT. Protein: CASSLALAQNQPQHF.

V and J are TRBV25-1 and TRBJ1-2; 8 bases are shared with TRBD1. Looked up from germline, CDR1 is MGHDK and CDR2 is SYGVNS. The CDR3 is made up of 15 amino acids. The ends lost 5 bases at V and 4 bases at J; junction bases unmatched: 9. CDR3 protein: CASSNRQGLIYGYTF. CDR3 nucleotides: TGTGCCAGCAGTAATCGACAGGGGTTAATCTATGGCTACACCTTC.

This chain connects TRBV12-3 or TRBV12-4 to TRBJ2-3, with a tentative D call TRBD1 (6 bases). The ends were cut back, 5 bases at V and 11 bases at J, with 11 bases in the middle. The CDR3 has 11 residues. CDR3 DNA sequence: TGTGCCAGCAGTGATCCGGGACAGCAGTATTTT. Translating it yields CASSDPGQQYF.

V and J are TRBV19 and TRBJ1-5, with 8 bases fitting TRBD1. This CDR3 has 16 amino acids. The germline V gene has CDR1 LNHDA and CDR2 SQIVND (reference sequence). The V and J ends lost 4 bases and 7 bases, in that order; junction bases with no gene match: 12. CDR3 protein: CASSTGTGGVGQPQHF. For the CDR3, the DNA is TGTGCCAGTAGTACTGGGACAGGAGGTGTCGGACAGCCCCAGCATTTT.

The chain is built from TRBV27 and TRBJ1-2, with a weak D call TRBD1 (6 bases). Trimming removed 6 bases at V and 1 base at J, with 15 bases between. Germline V gene sequence: CDR1 MNHEY, CDR2 SMNVEV (reference sequence). This CDR3 is 15 amino acids long. The CDR3, as DNA: TGTGCCAGCAGCATAGGGGGGGAGAATAACTATGGCTACACCTTC. Translation gives CASSIGGENNYGYTF.